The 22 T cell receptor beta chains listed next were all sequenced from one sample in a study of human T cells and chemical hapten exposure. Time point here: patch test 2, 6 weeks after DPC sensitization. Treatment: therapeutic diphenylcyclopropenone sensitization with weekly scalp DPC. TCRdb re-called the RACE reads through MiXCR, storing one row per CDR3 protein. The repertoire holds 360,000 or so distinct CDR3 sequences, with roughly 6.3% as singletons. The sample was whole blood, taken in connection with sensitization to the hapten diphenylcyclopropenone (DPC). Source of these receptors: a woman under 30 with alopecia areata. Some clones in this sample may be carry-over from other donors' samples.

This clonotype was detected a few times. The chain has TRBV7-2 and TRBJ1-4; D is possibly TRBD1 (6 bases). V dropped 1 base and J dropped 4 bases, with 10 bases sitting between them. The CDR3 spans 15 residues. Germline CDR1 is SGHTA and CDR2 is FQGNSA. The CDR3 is CASSLGGAVNEKLFF. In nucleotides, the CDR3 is TGTGCCAGCAGCTTAGGGGGGGCAGTTAATGAAAAACTGTTTTTT.

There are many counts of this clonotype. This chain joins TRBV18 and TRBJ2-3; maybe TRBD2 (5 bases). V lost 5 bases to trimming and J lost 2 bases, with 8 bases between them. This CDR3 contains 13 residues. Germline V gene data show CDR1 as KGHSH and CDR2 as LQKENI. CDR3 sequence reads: CASSALDTDTQYF. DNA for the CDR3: TGTGCCAGCTCAGCACTAGACACAGATACGCAGTATTTT.

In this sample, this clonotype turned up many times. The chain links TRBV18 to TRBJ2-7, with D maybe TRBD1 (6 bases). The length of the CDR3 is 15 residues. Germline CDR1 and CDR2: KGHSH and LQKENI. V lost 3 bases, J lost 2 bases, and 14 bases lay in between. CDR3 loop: CASSPDTRDTYEQYF. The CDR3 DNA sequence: TGTGCCAGCTCACCGGATACCCGGGACACCTACGAGCAGTACTTC.

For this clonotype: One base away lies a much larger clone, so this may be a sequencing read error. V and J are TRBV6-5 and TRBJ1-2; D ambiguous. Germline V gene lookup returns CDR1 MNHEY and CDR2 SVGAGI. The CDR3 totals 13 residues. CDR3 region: CASSSLIGRSPSF. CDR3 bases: TGTGCCAGCAGCTCCCTCATCGGACGGAGTCCCAGCTTC.

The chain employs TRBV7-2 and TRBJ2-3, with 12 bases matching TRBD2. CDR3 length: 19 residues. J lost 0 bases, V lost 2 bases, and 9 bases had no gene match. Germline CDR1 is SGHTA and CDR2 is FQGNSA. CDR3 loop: CASSLSVTSGGHSTDTQYF. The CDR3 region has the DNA TGTGCCAGCAGCTTAAGCGTGACTAGCGGGGGCCATAGCACAGATACGCAGTATTTT. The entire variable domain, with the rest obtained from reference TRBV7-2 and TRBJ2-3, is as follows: GAGVSQSPSNKVTEKGKDVELRCDPISGHTALYWYRQSLGQGLEFLIYFQGNSAPDKSGLPSDRFSAERTGGSVSTLTIQRTQQEDSAVYLCASSLSVTSGGHSTDTQYFGPGTRLTVL.

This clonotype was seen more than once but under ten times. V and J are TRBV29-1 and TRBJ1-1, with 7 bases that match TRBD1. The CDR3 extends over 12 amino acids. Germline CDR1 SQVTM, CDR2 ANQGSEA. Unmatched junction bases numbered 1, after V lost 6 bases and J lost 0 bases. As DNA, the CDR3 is TGCAGCGTCAGGGGGATGAACACTGAAGCTTTCTTT. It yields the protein CSVRGMNTEAFF.

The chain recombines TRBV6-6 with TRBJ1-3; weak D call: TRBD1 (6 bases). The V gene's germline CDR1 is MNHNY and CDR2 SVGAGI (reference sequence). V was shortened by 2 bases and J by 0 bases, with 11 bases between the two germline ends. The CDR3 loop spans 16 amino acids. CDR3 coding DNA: TGTGCCAGCAGTTACGGGGGGGCTCCCTCTGGAAACACCATATATTTT. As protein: CASSYGGAPSGNTIYF.

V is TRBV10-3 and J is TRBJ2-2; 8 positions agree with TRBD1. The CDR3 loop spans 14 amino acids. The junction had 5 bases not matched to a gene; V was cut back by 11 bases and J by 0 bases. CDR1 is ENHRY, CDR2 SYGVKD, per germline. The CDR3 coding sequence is TGTGCCGCCCAGGGGGCTTCGAACACCGGGGAGCTGTTTTTT. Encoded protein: CAAQGASNTGELFF.

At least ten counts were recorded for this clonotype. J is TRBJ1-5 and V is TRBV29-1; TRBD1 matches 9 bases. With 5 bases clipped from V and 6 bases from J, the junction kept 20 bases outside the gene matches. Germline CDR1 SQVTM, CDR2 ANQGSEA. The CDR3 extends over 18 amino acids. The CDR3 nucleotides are TGCAGCGTTTCTATGGGACAGGGAACGGGTTTGGGGGGTCAGCCCCAGCATTTT. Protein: CSVSMGQGTGLGGQPQHF.

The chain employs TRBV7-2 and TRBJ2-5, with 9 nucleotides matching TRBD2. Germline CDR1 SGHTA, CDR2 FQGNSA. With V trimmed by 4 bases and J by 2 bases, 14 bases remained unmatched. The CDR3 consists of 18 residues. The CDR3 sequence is CASSSPSSGLAPQETQYF. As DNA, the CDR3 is TGTGCCAGCAGCTCACCATCATCGGGACTAGCTCCTCAAGAGACCCAGTACTTC.

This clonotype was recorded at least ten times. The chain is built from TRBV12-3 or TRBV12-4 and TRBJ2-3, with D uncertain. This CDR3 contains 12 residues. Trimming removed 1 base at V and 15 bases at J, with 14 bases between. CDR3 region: CASSLEGRSYYF. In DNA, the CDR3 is TGTGCCAGCAGTTTAGAAGGTCGGAGTTATTATTTT.

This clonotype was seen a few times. CDR3 coding DNA: TGTGCCAGCAGCCAAGATAGCTCGCGGGGAGGAGATACGCAGTATTTT. Encoded protein: CASSQDSSRGGDTQYF. V and J are TRBV14 and TRBJ2-3; weak D call: TRBD2 (6 bases). V was clipped by 0 bases and J by 5 bases, with 15 bases between them. CDR1 and CDR2 (germline): SGHDN, FVKESK. The CDR3 runs 16 residues. Looking up the rest from reference TRBV14 and TRBJ2-3 gives the full variable domain: EAGVTQFPSHSVIEKGQTVTLRCDPISGHDNLYWYRRVMGKEIKFLLHFVKESKQDESGMPNNRFLAERTGGTYSTLKVQPAELEDSGVYFCASSQDSSRGGDTQYFGPGTRLTVL.

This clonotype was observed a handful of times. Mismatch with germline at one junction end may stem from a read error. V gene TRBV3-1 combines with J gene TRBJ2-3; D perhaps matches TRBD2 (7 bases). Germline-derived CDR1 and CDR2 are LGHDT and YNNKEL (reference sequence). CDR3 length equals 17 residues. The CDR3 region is CASSPGDYTSEFRYRDF. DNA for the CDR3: TGTGCCAGCAGCCCAGGGGATTATACTAGCGAGTTCAGATACCGTGATTTT.

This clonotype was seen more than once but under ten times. The CDR3 nucleotides read TGTGCCAGCAGCCAAAGTCGGGGGGCCCCTTTGCTGGGCACTGAAGCTTTCTTT. It yields the protein CASSQSRGAPLLGTEAFF. The chain employs TRBV7-6 and TRBJ1-1, with a weak D call TRBD1 (6 bases). Germline CDR1 and CDR2: SGHVS and FNYEAQ. Trimming removed 5 bases from V and 4 bases from J, with 26 bases in between. There are 18 residues in the CDR3.

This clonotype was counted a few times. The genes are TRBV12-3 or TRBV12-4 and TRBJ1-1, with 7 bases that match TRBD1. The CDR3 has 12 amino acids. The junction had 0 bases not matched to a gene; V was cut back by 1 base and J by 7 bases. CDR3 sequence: CASSLGDSEAFF. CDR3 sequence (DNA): TGTGCCAGCAGTTTAGGGGACAGTGAAGCTTTCTTT.

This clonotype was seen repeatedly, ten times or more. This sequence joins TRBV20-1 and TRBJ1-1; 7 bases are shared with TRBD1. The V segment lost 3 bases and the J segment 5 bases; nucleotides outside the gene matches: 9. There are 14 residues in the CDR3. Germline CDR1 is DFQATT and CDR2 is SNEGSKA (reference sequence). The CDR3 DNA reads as TGCAGTGCTAGTAACAGGGGATCGAGTACTGAAGCTTTCTTT. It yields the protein CSASNRGSSTEAFF.

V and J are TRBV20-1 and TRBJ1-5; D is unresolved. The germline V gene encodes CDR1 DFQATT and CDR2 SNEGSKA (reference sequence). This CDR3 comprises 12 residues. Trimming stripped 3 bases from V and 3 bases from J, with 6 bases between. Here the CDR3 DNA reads TGCAGTGCTAGGAGACACAATCAGCCCCAGCATTTT. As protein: CSARRHNQPQHF.

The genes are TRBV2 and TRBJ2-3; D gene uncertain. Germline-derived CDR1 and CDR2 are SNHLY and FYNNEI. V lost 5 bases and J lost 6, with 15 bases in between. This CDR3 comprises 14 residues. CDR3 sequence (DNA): TGTGCCAGCAGTCCAAATACGTTCAAGGATACGCAGTATTTT. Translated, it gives CASSPNTFKDTQYF.

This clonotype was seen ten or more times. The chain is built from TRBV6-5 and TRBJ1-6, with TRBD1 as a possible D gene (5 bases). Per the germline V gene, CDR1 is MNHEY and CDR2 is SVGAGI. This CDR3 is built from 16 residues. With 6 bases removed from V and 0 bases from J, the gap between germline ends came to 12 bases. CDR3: CASRPTENSYNSPLHF. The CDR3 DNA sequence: TGTGCCAGCAGGCCGACAGAAAACTCCTATAATTCACCCCTCCACTTT.

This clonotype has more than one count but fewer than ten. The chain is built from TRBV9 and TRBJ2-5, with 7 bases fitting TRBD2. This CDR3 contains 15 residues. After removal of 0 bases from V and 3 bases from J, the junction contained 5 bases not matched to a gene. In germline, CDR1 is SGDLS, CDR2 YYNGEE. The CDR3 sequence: CASSVAGGGEETQYF. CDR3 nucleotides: TGTGCCAGCAGCGTAGCGGGGGGAGGGGAAGAGACCCAGTACTTC.

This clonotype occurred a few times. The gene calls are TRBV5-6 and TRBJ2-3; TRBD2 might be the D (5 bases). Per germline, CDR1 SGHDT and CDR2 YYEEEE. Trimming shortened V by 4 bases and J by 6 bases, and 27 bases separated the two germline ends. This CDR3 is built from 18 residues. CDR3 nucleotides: TGTGCCAGCAGCCCGAGCTTAGTTGGACTCCGCGTCTCCGATACGCAGTATTTT. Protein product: CASSPSLVGLRVSDTQYF.

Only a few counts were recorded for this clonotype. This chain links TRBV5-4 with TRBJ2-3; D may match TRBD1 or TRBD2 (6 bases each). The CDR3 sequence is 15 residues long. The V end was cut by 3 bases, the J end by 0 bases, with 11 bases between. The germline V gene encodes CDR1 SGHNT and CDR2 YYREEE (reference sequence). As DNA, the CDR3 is TGTGCCAGCAGCTCGCCGGGGGCTAGCACAGATACGCAGTATTTT. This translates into CASSSPGASTDTQYF. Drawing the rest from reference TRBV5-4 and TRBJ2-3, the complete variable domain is ETGVTQSPTHLIKTRGQQVTLRCSSQSGHNTVSWYQQALGQGPQFIFQYYREEENGRGNFPPRFSGLQFPNYSSELNVNALELDDSALYLCASSSPGASTDTQYFGPGTRLTVL.